The 32 T cell receptor beta chains below were found in one sample sequenced in a study of T cells in Graves' hyperthyroidism and ophthalmopathy. Authors of the study amplified TCR beta CDR3 regions from RNA transcripts. With the HTBI primer set, the TCR CDR3 went through a first round of RT-PCR. One entry per CDR3 protein, called by TCRdb with MiXCR from the multiplex PCR reads. The sample records 300,000 to 450,000 distinct CDR3 sequences, roughly 13% being singletons. The material sequenced was blood. These receptors were obtained from a man between 25 and 39 years old with Graves' hyperthyroidism that later progressed to Graves' ophthalmopathy.

The sample holds a few counts of this clonotype. This CDR3 is CASSYPTGGQENTEAFF. The CDR3 bases are TGTGCCAGCAGCTACCCGACAGGGGGGCAAGAGAACACTGAAGCTTTCTTT. This rearrangement joins TRBV7-9 to TRBJ1-1; TRBD1 matches 9 bases. The trim removed 4 bases at V and 1 base at J, leaving 10 bases unmatched. CDR3 length: 17 residues. Germline V CDR1 and CDR2: SEHNR, FQNEAQ (reference sequence).

This clonotype was seen ten or more times. The genes are TRBV6-4 and TRBJ1-4; the D is unclear. V was pared by 4 bases and J by 0 bases, with 6 bases between. This CDR3 contains 14 residues. CDR1 and CDR2 (germline): MRHNA, SNTAGT. The DNA for the CDR3 is TGTGCCAGCAGTGTTGAGGCAACTAATGAAAAACTGTTTTTT. Residues: CASSVEATNEKLFF.

This clonotype has a handful of counts. The chain is built from TRBV30 and TRBJ2-7, with TRBD2 identical over 11 bases. The germline V gene encodes CDR1 GTSNPN and CDR2 SVGIG (reference sequence). The CDR3 runs 16 residues. V gave up 0 bases and J gave up 1 base; unmatched junction bases: 5. The CDR3 DNA reads as TGTGCCTGGAGTGTTCCTAGCGGGGGGACTTCCTACGAGCAGTACTTC. Translated: CAWSVPSGGTSYEQYF.

This clonotype was detected ten times or more. CDR3: CASSLRSRDGEQFF. CDR3 coding DNA: TGTGCCAGCAGTTTAAGGTCTAGGGATGGTGAGCAGTTCTTC. The V call is TRBV28, the J call TRBJ2-1, with D uncertain. Trimming stripped 2 bases from V and 9 bases from J, with 14 bases between. The CDR3 runs to 14 residues. Per the germline V gene, CDR1 is MDHEN and CDR2 is SYDVKM.

The V gene is TRBV6-5, the J gene TRBJ2-2; the match to TRBD2 covers 8 bases. J lost 4 bases, V lost 1 base, and 8 bases had no gene match. The germline V gene has CDR1 MNHEY and CDR2 SVGAGI. The CDR3 is made up of 17 amino acids. As DNA, the CDR3 is TGTGCCAGCAGTTACTTCCCCCTAGCGGGTAGCACCGGGGAGCTGTTTTTT. It specifies CASSYFPLAGSTGELFF.

The chain employs TRBV28 and TRBJ2-3; the D gene is possibly TRBD2 (6 bases). Germline V gene data show CDR1 as MDHEN and CDR2 as SYDVKM. This CDR3 is built from 15 residues. V was trimmed by 5 bases and J by 0 bases, leaving 12 bases between them. The CDR3 sequence: CASSRRGVSTDTQYF. The DNA for the CDR3 is TGTGCCAGCAGTCGGAGGGGAGTCAGCACAGATACGCAGTATTTT.

This clonotype came up once. This may arise from a read error, as a much more abundant clone is one base away. J is TRBJ2-2 and V is TRBV28; D unresolved. This CDR3 is built from 13 residues. Germline CDR1 and CDR2: MDHEN and SYDVKM. Trimming stripped 4 bases from V and 10 bases from J, with 13 bases between. CDR3 bases: TGTGCCAGCAGTTCCAGATTGATCGAGGAGCTGTTTTTT. Amino acid sequence: CASSSRLIEELFF.

The rearrangement uses TRBV7-9 and TRBJ2-7, with 7 bases matching TRBD1. The CDR3 is 15 amino acids. V lost 2 bases and J lost 6; bases outside the gene matches: 10. CDR1 is SEHNR, CDR2 FQNEAQ, per germline (reference sequence). CDR3 sequence reads: CASSLFQGVGSEQYF. The CDR3 coding sequence is TGTGCCAGCAGCTTATTCCAGGGGGTAGGGAGCGAGCAGTACTTC.

This clonotype showed up many times. The chain combines TRBV5-1 with TRBJ2-1, with 7 bases identical to TRBD1. Germline assignment: CDR1 SGHRS and CDR2 YFSETQ. V was pared by 0 bases and J by 0 bases, with 6 bases of the junction left unmatched. The CDR3 spans 17 residues. CDR3 amino acids: CASSLGLRDSSYNEQFF. DNA for the CDR3: TGCGCCAGCAGCTTGGGGTTAAGGGACAGCTCCTACAATGAGCAGTTCTTC. The complete variable domain, with remaining parts taken from reference TRBV5-1 and TRBJ2-1, reads KAGVTQTPRYLIKTRGQQVTLSCSPISGHRSVSWYQQTPGQGLQFLFEYFSETQRNKGNFPGRFSGRQFSNSRSEMNVSTLELGDSALYLCASSLGLRDSSYNEQFFGPGTRLTVL.

This clonotype was counted many times. V is TRBV9 and J is TRBJ2-3, with a weak D call TRBD2 (6 bases). CDR3 size: 15 residues. Germline CDR1 reads SGDLS; CDR2 reads YYNGEE. V was trimmed by 4 bases and J by 2 bases, leaving 14 bases between them. Here the CDR3 DNA reads TGTGCCAGCAGCTTATCGGGGGACTCCACAGATACGCAGTATTTT. Translation: CASSLSGDSTDTQYF.

Regarding this clonotype: A much larger clone lies one base from this, so it may be a read error. The V gene is TRBV2, the J gene TRBJ2-5; the match to TRBD1 covers 12 bases. This CDR3 is built from 14 residues. Looked up from germline, CDR1 is SNHLY and CDR2 is FYNNEI. Losses at the gene ends were 7 bases for V and 7 bases for J; bases not matched to a gene: 7. CDR3 in DNA: TGTGCCAGCAAGGGACAGGGGGCAGGAGGGACCCAGTACTTC. Translated, it gives CASKGQGAGGTQYF.

The table lists this clonotype with a few counts. V is TRBV20-1 and J is TRBJ2-7; D is undetermined. CDR3 size: 12 residues. The germline CDR1 and CDR2 sequences are DFQATT and SNEGSKA (reference sequence). The ends were cut back, 1 base at V and 3 bases at J, with 7 bases in the middle. The CDR3 loop reads CSARGDDYEQYF. DNA for the CDR3: TGCAGTGCTAGAGGCGACGACTACGAGCAGTACTTC.

This clonotype was seen many times. The chain joins TRBV29-1 to TRBJ1-1, with TRBD1 matching over 8 bases. V lost 4 bases to trimming and J lost 0 bases; unmatched junction nucleotides: 1. CDR1 and CDR2 (germline): SQVTM, ANQGSEA. The CDR3 is 13 amino acids. In DNA, the CDR3 is TGCAGCGTTGGGGACAGGTTGAACACTGAAGCTTTCTTT. Protein product: CSVGDRLNTEAFF. The full variable domain, completed using reference TRBV29-1 and TRBJ1-1, is SAVISQKPSRDICQRGTSLTIQCQVDSQVTMMFWYRQQPGQSLTLIATANQGSEATYESGFVIDKFPISRPNLTFSTLTVSNMSPEDSSIYLCSVGDRLNTEAFFGQGTRLTVV.

The table lists this clonotype with a few counts. V gene TRBV14 combines with J gene TRBJ2-3; D gene ambiguous. The V end was cut by 5 bases, the J end by 3 bases, with 12 bases between. CDR3 size: 14 residues. Germline lookup yields CDR1 SGHDN and CDR2 FVKESK. CDR3 bases: TGTGCCAGCAGCGAGTGGGTCGGGACAGATACGCAGTATTTT. This gives the protein CASSEWVGTDTQYF.

There are many counts of this clonotype. The rearrangement links TRBV20-1 to TRBJ2-7; 8 nucleotides match TRBD1. J gave up 6 bases and V 1 base, and 8 bases lay outside the gene matches. This CDR3 has 14 residues. The V gene's germline CDR1 is DFQATT and CDR2 SNEGSKA (reference sequence). The chain's CDR3 is CSARVPGQVFEQYF. The CDR3 nucleotides read TGCAGTGCTAGAGTGCCGGGACAGGTCTTCGAGCAGTACTTC.

This clonotype was observed a handful of times. V and J are TRBV28 and TRBJ2-4, with TRBD2 as a possible D gene (6 bases). Germline lookup yields CDR1 MDHEN and CDR2 SYDVKM. The CDR3 is 15 residues long. Trimming pared 6 bases from V and 1 base from J, leaving 13 bases between. The CDR3 sequence is CASSWGDRAKNIQYF. The CDR3 DNA sequence: TGTGCCAGCAGCTGGGGGGACCGGGCCAAAAACATTCAGTACTTC.

At least ten counts were recorded for this clonotype. The DNA of the CDR3 is TGTGCCAGCAGCTTAGGGACAGGGATTCCAGAAGCTTTCTTT. Encoded protein: CASSLGTGIPEAFF. The V call is TRBV11-2, the J call TRBJ1-1; 8 nucleotides match TRBD1. This CDR3 region has 14 residues. Germline V lookup: CDR1 SGHAT, CDR2 FQNNGV. V dropped 1 base and J dropped 8; count of bases not matched to a gene: 6.

In this sample, this clonotype turned up many times. The V and J genes are TRBV5-1 and TRBJ2-7, with TRBD2 as a possible D gene (5 bases). The germline CDR1 and CDR2 sequences are SGHRS and YFSETQ. V was shortened by 0 bases and J by 5 bases, with 9 bases between the two germline ends. This CDR3 comprises 13 residues. This CDR3 is CASSLASGNEQYF. In DNA form, the CDR3 reads TGCGCCAGCAGCTTGGCCTCGGGGAACGAGCAGTACTTC. The full variable domain, with the rest looked up from reference TRBV5-1 and TRBJ2-7, is KAGVTQTPRYLIKTRGQQVTLSCSPISGHRSVSWYQQTPGQGLQFLFEYFSETQRNKGNFPGRFSGRQFSNSRSEMNVSTLELGDSALYLCASSLASGNEQYFGPGTRLTVT.

The chain links TRBV27 to TRBJ1-6; D uncertain. This CDR3 region has 14 residues. Germline V gene data show CDR1 as MNHEY and CDR2 as SMNVEV (reference sequence). V lost 2 bases, J lost 10 bases, and 12 bases lay in between. The DNA for the CDR3 is TGTGCCAGCAGTTTAGCACGGGCGTTATCACCCCTCCACTTT. Protein product: CASSLARALSPLHF.

This clonotype was recorded many times. The V call is TRBV12-3 or TRBV12-4, the J call TRBJ2-3; the match to TRBD2 covers 7 bases. The V and J ends lost 6 bases and 3 bases, in that order; junction bases with no gene match: 27. CDR3 length: 21 amino acids. The CDR3 loop reads CASSHPRAGLITSLGTDTQYF. The CDR3 DNA is TGTGCCAGCAGCCACCCCCGAGCGGGGTTAATTACCAGCCTCGGGACAGATACGCAGTATTTT.

This clonotype has at least ten counts. The rearrangement uses TRBV3-1 and TRBJ2-5; D not resolved. V shed 7 bases and J shed 4 bases, with 10 bases lying between them. CDR3 length: 12 residues. Germline V lookup: CDR1 LGHDT, CDR2 YNNKEL (reference sequence). In DNA, the CDR3 is TGTGCCAGCAAGTCGGCTGGAGAGACCCAGTACTTC. Translated: CASKSAGETQYF.

In this sample, this clonotype turned up many times. The CDR3 loop reads CASSLGQNEQFF. The DNA of the CDR3 is TGCGCCAGCAGCTTGGGGCAGAATGAGCAGTTCTTC. This chain uses TRBV5-1 with TRBJ2-1; D not resolved. Germline CDR1 and CDR2: SGHRS and YFSETQ. The CDR3 covers 12 residues. The V end lost 0 bases, the J end lost 7 bases, and 5 bases lay between the germline ends.

V and J are TRBV12-3 or TRBV12-4 and TRBJ2-3, with D tentatively TRBD1 (7 bases). Trimming removed 7 bases at V and 6 bases at J, with 17 bases between. The CDR3 runs to 14 residues. The CDR3 here is CASTEEGALDTQYF. The CDR3 region has the DNA TGTGCCAGCACAGAGGAGGGGGCCCTGGATACGCAGTATTTT.

This clonotype has at least ten counts. This chain uses TRBV2 with TRBJ1-2; the D gene is possibly TRBD1 (5 bases). This CDR3 has 13 residues. Germline V gene lookup returns CDR1 SNHLY and CDR2 FYNNEI. V was shortened by 7 bases and J by 7 bases, with 16 bases between the two germline ends. Here the CDR3 DNA reads TGTGCCAGCAACGCCGGAGGGGACGGTGGCTACACCTTC. It encodes CASNAGGDGGYTF.

The gene calls are TRBV7-2 and TRBJ2-5, with TRBD2 matching 11 bases. The CDR3 has 16 residues. Germline V gene sequence: CDR1 SGHTA, CDR2 FQGNSA. V shed 4 bases and J 5 bases; nucleotides not matched to a gene: 9. The CDR3 loop is CASSSGTSGIAETQYF. CDR3 sequence (DNA): TGTGCCAGCAGCTCCGGGACTAGCGGAATCGCCGAGACCCAGTACTTC.

The chain combines TRBV2 with TRBJ1-6, with D possibly being TRBD1 (6 bases). CDR3 length equals 13 residues. Trimming cost V 8 bases and J 4 bases, with 9 bases left between them. Germline CDR1 and CDR2: SNHLY and FYNNEI. The CDR3: CASADRYNSPLHF. For the CDR3, the DNA is TGTGCCAGCGCGGACAGATATAATTCACCCCTCCACTTT.

This clonotype came up a few times. CDR3 in amino acids: CASSKDSPRLFF. CDR3 bases: TGTGCCAGCAGCAAGGACAGCCCCCGGCTGTTTTTT. The chain links TRBV11-3 to TRBJ2-2; D possibly corresponds to TRBD1 (6 bases). Trimming took off 5 bases at V and 13 bases at J, with 14 bases between the two ends. The CDR3 extends over 12 amino acids. The germline CDR1 and CDR2 sequences are SGHNT and YENEEA.

This clonotype was found a few times. V is TRBV20-1 and J is TRBJ1-2, with a weak D call TRBD1 (6 bases). V dropped 7 bases and J dropped 4 bases, with 13 bases sitting between them. CDR1 is DFQATT and CDR2 is SNEGSKA in the germline V gene (reference sequence). The CDR3 extends over 12 amino acids. The DNA for the CDR3 is TGCAGTGTCTTACAGGGTGGCTATGGCTACACCTTC. Encoded protein: CSVLQGGYGYTF.

This clonotype was seen many times. The chain combines TRBV20-1 with TRBJ2-3; 11 bases map to TRBD2. The V gene end was trimmed by 5 bases and the J gene end by 5 bases; junction bases not matched to a gene: 6. The CDR3 consists of 14 residues. Germline CDR1 DFQATT, CDR2 SNEGSKA (reference sequence). The CDR3 region is CSALLAGAVDTQYF. DNA for the CDR3: TGCAGTGCTTTACTAGCGGGGGCGGTAGATACGCAGTATTTT.

The chain employs TRBV11-2 and TRBJ2-7, with D possibly called TRBD1 or TRBD2 (6 bases each). V lost 1 base and J 4 bases, leaving 14 bases between the germline ends. Looked up from germline, CDR1 is SGHAT and CDR2 is FQNNGV. The CDR3 totals 15 residues. Here the CDR3 reads CASSLGRGAIYEQYF. Written as DNA, the CDR3 is TGTGCCAGCAGCTTAGGAAGGGGGGCCATATACGAGCAGTACTTC.

This clonotype has just a few counts. V is TRBV5-5 and J is TRBJ1-4; D is ambiguous. Trimming removed 5 bases at V and 0 bases at J, with 8 bases between. Germline V gene data show CDR1 as SGHKS and CDR2 as YYEKEE (reference sequence). CDR3 size: 14 residues. This chain's CDR3 is CASRFRATNEKLFF. In nucleotides, the CDR3 is TGTGCCAGCAGATTCCGGGCAACTAATGAAAAACTGTTTTTT.

This clonotype was picked up many times. V is TRBV10-3 and J is TRBJ2-7; tentative D call: TRBD1 (6 bases). V gave up 3 bases and J gave up 4 bases, with 10 bases separating them. The CDR3 is 13 residues long. Germline CDR1 ENHRY, CDR2 SYGVKD. CDR3 nucleotides: TGTGCCATCAGTGAAAGGGACACATACGAGCAGTACTTC. Protein sequence: CAISERDTYEQYF.